The 27 T cell receptor beta chains below come from one sample, sequenced in a study of cytomegalovirus exposure and HLA in healthy donors. PCR amplification relied on 60 Vbeta primers (plus 13 Jbeta primers). Produced via immunoSEQ multiplex PCR; TCRdb's table is partial and in-frame only. The repertoire holds fewer than 200,000 clones, with roughly four fifths as singletons. Sequences were obtained from PBMCs. The source is a woman between 18 and 30 years old in good health and CMV-seronegative.

The rearrangement uses TRBV30 and TRBJ1-1, with TRBD1 matching over 7 bases. Germline lookup yields CDR1 GTSNPN and CDR2 SVGIG (reference sequence). This CDR3 region has 13 residues. V shed 4 bases, J shed 7 bases, and the junction held 9 bases outside the gene matches. As DNA, the CDR3 is TGTGCCTGGACAGGGGGACCTCCAGGTGAAGCTTTCTTT. Encoded protein: CAWTGGPPGEAFF.

The genes are TRBV9 and TRBJ2-1; 16 nucleotides align to TRBD2. V dropped 4 bases and J dropped 0; count of bases not matched to a gene: 4. The germline V gene encodes CDR1 SGDLS and CDR2 YYNGEE. There are 18 residues in the CDR3. This chain's CDR3 is CASSPGLAGGPSYNEQFF. The CDR3 DNA is TGTGCCAGCAGCCCGGGACTAGCGGGAGGGCCCTCCTACAATGAGCAGTTCTTC.

In the case of this clone: The germline gene is not matched at one end of the junction; a read error may be the cause. The chain couples TRBV7-9 to TRBJ1-2; a possible D gene is TRBD1 (5 bases). The CDR3 consists of 13 residues. Germline lookup yields CDR1 SEHNR and CDR2 FQNEAQ (reference sequence). This chain's CDR3 is CASSFGGGDPLYF. CDR3 bases: TGTGCCAGCAGCTTCGGAGGAGGGGACCCCCTTTACTTC.

The chain joins TRBV7-2 to TRBJ2-3; possibly TRBD2 for D (6 bases). The V gene's germline CDR1 is SGHTA and CDR2 FQGNSA. The CDR3 length is 15 residues. V dropped 1 base and J dropped 3 bases, with 11 bases sitting between them. As DNA, the CDR3 is TGTGCCAGCAGCTTAGTGGCGGGAAGGACAGATACGCAGTATTTT. Translation: CASSLVAGRTDTQYF. The variable domain in full, with the rest retrieved from reference TRBV7-2 and TRBJ2-3, is GAGVSQSPSNKVTEKGKDVELRCDPISGHTALYWYRQSLGQGLEFLIYFQGNSAPDKSGLPSDRFSAERTGGSVSTLTIQRTQQEDSAVYLCASSLVAGRTDTQYFGPGTRLTVL.

The CDR3 DNA is TGTGCCAGCAACATAACCCCTCTGGGGGGGAGTTCCTACAATGAGCAGTTCTTC. Its translation: CASNITPLGGSSYNEQFF. This chain joins TRBV7-8 and TRBJ2-1, with TRBD2 identical over 7 bases. Germline V gene lookup returns CDR1 SGHVS and CDR2 FQNEAQ. The J segment lost 1 base and the V segment lost 7 bases, leaving 16 bases of the junction unmatched. This CDR3 has 18 residues.

The V call is TRBV10-2, the J call TRBJ1-1; TRBD1 matches at 9 bases. The V gene end was trimmed by 6 bases and the J gene end by 6 bases; junction bases not matched to a gene: 5. The CDR3 is 13 residues long. The V gene's germline CDR1 is WSHSY and CDR2 SAAADI. The CDR3 nucleotides are TGCGCCAGCAGCGAACAGGGGGCGGCTGAAGCTTTCTTT. Translation gives CASSEQGAAEAFF.

CDR3 coding DNA: TGCGCCAGCAGCCAAGATCTAGATAGCGGCTACGAGCAGTACTTC. Its translation: CASSQDLDSGYEQYF. This chain joins TRBV4-1 and TRBJ2-7; tentative D call: TRBD2 (6 bases). The CDR3 is 15 amino acids. V was shortened by 0 bases and J by 3 bases, with 12 bases between the two germline ends. The germline V gene encodes CDR1 MGHRA and CDR2 YSYEKL.

The rearrangement links TRBV23-1 to TRBJ2-7; 8 bases are shared with TRBD2. TRBV23-1 carries the ORF label, with uncertain function. With V trimmed by 11 bases and J by 0 bases, 9 bases remained unmatched. The CDR3 sequence is 14 residues long. CDR3 coding DNA: TGCGCCTCCAGCGGGGGCAGGAGCTCCTACGAGCAGTACGTC. This encodes CASSGGRSSYEQYV.

The chain has TRBV15 and TRBJ2-1, with 12 bases lining up with TRBD2. J gave up 8 bases and V 0 bases, and 2 bases lay outside the gene matches. This CDR3 is 15 amino acids long. The germline gives CDR1 LNHNV, CDR2 YYDKDF (reference sequence). This CDR3 is CATSRDLAGGHEQFF. Written as DNA, the CDR3 is TGTGCCACCAGCAGAGATCTAGCGGGAGGGCATGAGCAGTTCTTC.

V is TRBV6-5 and J is TRBJ1-5; D gene uncertain. CDR1 is MNHEY and CDR2 is SVGAGI in the germline V gene. The CDR3 covers 14 residues. V gave up 8 bases and J gave up 0 bases, with 11 bases separating them. In DNA, the CDR3 is TGTGCCAGCTCCCTCGGCGGTAGCAATCAGCCCCAGCATTTT. Translated: CASSLGGSNQPQHF.

This chain connects TRBV6-1 to TRBJ1-1; 9 nucleotides align to TRBD1. The junction had 10 bases not matched to a gene; V was cut back by 6 bases and J by 5 bases. The CDR3 spans 15 residues. Germline CDR1 MNHNS, CDR2 SASEGT. The CDR3 region is CASRASGTGITEAFF. The CDR3 DNA follows: TGTGCCAGCAGGGCTTCAGGGACAGGGATAACTGAAGCTTTCTTT.

The rearrangement links TRBV6-5 to TRBJ1-5, with D possibly matching TRBD1 (5 bases). V was clipped by 4 bases and J by 9 bases, with 16 bases between them. Germline V gene data show CDR1 as MNHEY and CDR2 as SVGAGI. The CDR3 loop spans 14 amino acids. In DNA form, the CDR3 reads TGTGCCAGCAGTTTCCCGGACACCCTTGGGCCCCAGCATTTT. Translation: CASSFPDTLGPQHF.

The gene calls are TRBV19 and TRBJ2-3, with TRBD2 matching 12 bases. V lost 6 bases, J lost 6 bases, and 1 base stayed unmatched. This CDR3 is 13 amino acids long. Germline V CDR1 and CDR2: LNHDA, SQIVND (reference sequence). CDR3 bases: TGTGCCAGTAGGCTAGCGGGAGGGGATACGCAGTATTTT. This translates into CASRLAGGDTQYF.

The V gene is TRBV6-1, the J gene TRBJ2-5, with 14 bases matching TRBD2. The CDR3 spans 15 residues. Germline V gene lookup returns CDR1 MNHNS and CDR2 SASEGT. The V gene end was trimmed by 6 bases and the J gene end by 5 bases; junction bases not matched to a gene: 5. The CDR3 sequence: CASRRLAGGTETQYF. The CDR3 DNA follows: TGTGCCAGCAGGCGACTAGCGGGAGGGACGGAGACCCAGTACTTC.

This clone came up once. The V gene is TRBV19, the J gene TRBJ2-5; D is possibly TRBD2 (6 bases). From germline, CDR1 is LNHDA and CDR2 SQIVND (reference sequence). V lost 3 bases, J lost 2 bases, and 10 bases lay in between. The CDR3 runs 14 residues. The chain's CDR3 is CASSISGGQETQYF. CDR3 in DNA: TGTGCCAGTAGTATTAGCGGCGGACAAGAGACCCAGTACTTC. Variable domain in full (rest from reference TRBV19 and TRBJ2-5): DGGITQSPKYLFRKEGQNVTLSCEQNLNHDAMYWYRQDPGQGLRLIYYSQIVNDFQKGDIAEGYSVSREKKESFPLTVTSAQKNPTAFYLCASSISGGQETQYFGPGTRLLVL.

CDR3 loop: CASSPAGTGVGEKLFF. DNA of the CDR3: TGTGCCAGCTCACCCGCCGGGACAGGGGTTGGTGAAAAACTGTTTTTT. The genes are TRBV18 and TRBJ1-4, with 10 bases aligning to TRBD1. The V gene end was trimmed by 3 bases and the J gene end by 7 bases; junction bases not matched to a gene: 8. This CDR3 spans 16 amino acids. Germline-derived CDR1 and CDR2 are KGHSH and LQKENI.

CDR3 region: CASRRQGAGETQYF. The CDR3 nucleotides read TGTGCCAGCAGACGACAGGGGGCGGGGGAGACCCAGTACTTC. The V call is TRBV2, the J call TRBJ2-5; TRBD1 matches at 10 bases. The CDR3 loop spans 14 amino acids. Germline assignment: CDR1 SNHLY and CDR2 FYNNEI. The V gene end was trimmed by 6 bases and the J gene end by 5 bases; junction bases not matched to a gene: 6.

The genes are TRBV6-5 and TRBJ1-2; D may be TRBD1 (6 bases). In germline, CDR1 is MNHEY, CDR2 SVGAGI. The CDR3 contains 15 residues. Trimming stripped 6 bases from V and 4 bases from J, with 18 bases between. The CDR3 coding sequence is TGTGCCAGCAGCCAGGCCAGGGGCAGCAGCTATGGCTACACCTTC. As protein: CASSQARGSSYGYTF.

This clone was counted a few times. The chain links TRBV19 to TRBJ2-3; 9 bases are a match to TRBD2. V was clipped by 9 bases and J by 7 bases; unmatched bases: 11. The germline V gene has CDR1 LNHDA and CDR2 SQIVND (reference sequence). The CDR3 covers 14 residues. The CDR3: CASTYIAGANTQYF. The CDR3 DNA is TGTGCCAGCACCTACATAGCGGGAGCCAATACGCAGTATTTT. Full variable domain (outside the CDR3, taken from reference TRBV19 and TRBJ2-3): DGGITQSPKYLFRKEGQNVTLSCEQNLNHDAMYWYRQDPGQGLRLIYYSQIVNDFQKGDIAEGYSVSREKKESFPLTVTSAQKNPTAFYLCASTYIAGANTQYFGPGTRLTVL.

The rearrangement links TRBV9 to TRBJ2-7; TRBD2 aligns across 8 bases. Germline trimming cut 3 bases from V and 5 bases from J; bases unmatched to any gene: 16. Germline CDR1 reads SGDLS; CDR2 reads YYNGEE. The CDR3 is made up of 17 amino acids. This chain's CDR3 is CASSAAPGGEGPNEQYF. The CDR3 coding sequence is TGTGCCAGCAGCGCAGCCCCGGGGGGGGAGGGCCCCAACGAGCAGTACTTC.

The J gene is TRBJ1-2, the V gene TRBV5-1, with 11 bases matching TRBD1. CDR3 size: 15 residues. The germline gives CDR1 SGHRS, CDR2 YFSETQ. V trimming: 3 bases; J trimming: 6 bases; junction bases outside the gene matches: 7. CDR3 nucleotides: TGCGCCAGCAGCTCCCAAGGACAGGGGGCACATGGCTACACCTTC. It is translated as CASSSQGQGAHGYTF.

This chain links TRBV27 with TRBJ2-3; D perhaps matches TRBD2 (5 bases). CDR1 and CDR2 from the germline V gene are MNHEY and SMNVEV (reference sequence). V dropped 2 bases and J dropped 8 bases, with 17 bases sitting between them. This CDR3 spans 15 amino acids. CDR3 in DNA: TGTGCCAGCAGTTTAACTTCCGGACTCAGAGTTACGCAGTATTTT. This sequence encodes CASSLTSGLRVTQYF.

This chain uses TRBV7-8 with TRBJ2-2, with 12 bases lining up with TRBD2. Germline V lookup: CDR1 SGHVS, CDR2 FQNEAQ. This CDR3 comprises 17 residues. Losses at the gene ends were 3 bases for V and 1 base for J; bases not matched to a gene: 3. CDR3 bases: TGTGCCAGCAGCTTGGGACTAGCGGGCGTGAACACCGGGGAGCTGTTTTTT. Its translation is CASSLGLAGVNTGELFF. The full variable domain, rest sourced from reference TRBV7-8 and TRBJ2-2, is GAGVSQSPRYKVAKRGQDVALRCDPISGHVSLFWYQQALGQGPEFLTYFQNEAQLDKSGLPSDRFFAERPEGSVSTLKIQRTQQEDSAVYLCASSLGLAGVNTGELFFGEGSRLTVL.

J is TRBJ1-2 and V is TRBV27; 7 nucleotides line up with TRBD1. The V gene end was trimmed by 6 bases and the J gene end by 2 bases; junction bases not matched to a gene: 9. The V gene's germline CDR1 is MNHEY and CDR2 SMNVEV (reference sequence). The CDR3 sequence is 15 residues long. Here the CDR3 DNA reads TGTGCCAGCAGCCCTAACGACAGGGTGAACTATGGCTACACCTTC. Amino acids: CASSPNDRVNYGYTF.

The CDR3 reads CASSYPILEGNTEAFF. The CDR3 DNA reads as TGTGCCAGCAGTTACCCCATCTTGGAGGGGAACACTGAAGCTTTCTTT. The J gene is TRBJ1-1, the V gene TRBV6-5; no clear D gene. The germline V and J ends were trimmed by 2 bases and 1 base, with 14 bases remaining between them. CDR1 is MNHEY and CDR2 is SVGAGI in the germline V gene. The CDR3 is 16 amino acids.

The chain recombines TRBV28 with TRBJ2-7; 7 bases align to TRBD2. Germline CDR1 MDHEN, CDR2 SYDVKM. The CDR3 covers 13 residues. After removal of 6 bases from V and 2 bases from J, the junction contained 4 bases not matched to a gene. In DNA, the CDR3 is TGTGCCAGCAGAGGGACTACCCCCTACGAGCAGTACTTC. This translates into CASRGTTPYEQYF.

This clone was detected only a few times. The chain couples TRBV6-5 to TRBJ2-4, with TRBD1 identical over 10 bases. The V gene's germline CDR1 is MNHEY and CDR2 SVGAGI. V shed 6 bases and J 6 bases; nucleotides not matched to a gene: 8. CDR3 length equals 15 residues. This CDR3 reads CASSPTRTGGNIQYF. DNA for the CDR3: TGTGCCAGCAGCCCAACCCGGACAGGGGGAAACATTCAGTACTTC.